This record looks at one T cell receptor beta chain sequence and its context. The junction differs from germline at one of its ends, possibly a read error. At the DNA level, this CDR3 is encoded by other sequences in the same sample as well. The data were taken from a study of cytomegalovirus exposure and HLA in healthy donors. Study as a whole: Earlier findings included roughly 100 million unique TCR beta sequences obtained from 170 million or so T cells.

Unrecorded immune exposure was likely among donors, who were nominally healthy when sampled. It was with 60 Vbeta and 13 Jbeta primers that the PCR ran. Assay: immunoSEQ multiplex PCR; the TCRdb copy retains only in-frame clones and omits some. The sample consists of 200,000 or so clones, around 82% of them appearing once. The TCR originated in a boy younger than 18 in good health and CMV-seronegative. The material sequenced was PBMCs.

The CDR3 is CSVGGVFSGGRAEAFF. Here the CDR3 DNA reads TGCAGCGTTGGGGGGGTCTTTTCAGGGGGCAGAGCTGAAGCTTTCTTC. This chain connects TRBV29-1 to TRBJ1-1; TRBD1 matches at 8 bases. Per the germline V gene, CDR1 is SQVTM and CDR2 is ANQGSEA. The CDR3 spans 16 residues.